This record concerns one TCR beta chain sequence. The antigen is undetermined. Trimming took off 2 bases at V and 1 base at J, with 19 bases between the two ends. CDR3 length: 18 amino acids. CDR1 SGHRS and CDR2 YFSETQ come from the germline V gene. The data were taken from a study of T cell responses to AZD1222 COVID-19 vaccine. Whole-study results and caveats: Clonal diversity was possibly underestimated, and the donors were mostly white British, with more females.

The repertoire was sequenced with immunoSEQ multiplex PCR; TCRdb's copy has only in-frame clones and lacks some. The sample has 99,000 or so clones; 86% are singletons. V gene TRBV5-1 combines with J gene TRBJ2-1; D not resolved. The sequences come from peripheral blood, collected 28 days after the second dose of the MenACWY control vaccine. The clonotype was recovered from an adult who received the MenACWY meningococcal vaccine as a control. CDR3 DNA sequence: TGCGCCAGCAGCTTTGCCTACCTTGCCATGCTATCCTACAATGAGCAGTTCTTC. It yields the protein CASSFAYLAMLSYNEQFF.